The rows below give T cell receptor beta chains drawn from one sample of a study of CD8+CD57+ T cells in acquired aplastic anemia. TCRdb processed the reads anew with MiXCR; each CDR3 protein has one entry. Of 160,000 or so distinct CDR3 sequences detected, over 40% appear once; the ten largest clones hold roughly 2.9%. Sample: sorted CD4+, CD8+, or CD8+CD57+ T cells (not recorded which) from PBMCs. These TCRs come from a human donor with aplastic anemia. Each CDR3 is given with its conserved first and last residue. A D gene is named only where the DNA matches it firmly.

d_call j_call v_call cdr3_aa
TRBD1 TRBJ2-7 TRBV15 CATSRNTHRDRGRNEQYF
NA TRBJ2-7 TRBV19 CASSMLGQGQYEQYF
NA TRBJ2-2 TRBV19 CASSTPPDRLLGGELFF
NA TRBJ1-2 TRBV10-3 CAISGAGQGNGYTF
NA TRBJ1-1 TRBV29-1 CSVEKVVGTEAFF
NA TRBJ1-4 TRBV6-5 CASSFLGVGTEKLFF
NA TRBJ2-1 TRBV19 CASSGWGERYNEQFF
TRBD1 TRBJ1-2 TRBV3-1 CASSVRGGNYGYTF
TRBD2 TRBJ2-1 TRBV7-2 CASSLLADFYNEQFF
TRBD1 TRBJ1-1 TRBV7-3 CASSLTGGMNTEAFF
NA TRBJ1-6 TRBV15 CATSSFTPGRENSPLHF
TRBD1 TRBJ1-5 TRBV29-1 CSVRDRDDQPQHF
TRBD2 TRBJ2-2 TRBV9 CASSVSGGVSTGELFF
NA TRBJ2-2 TRBV6-1 CASSVPRHHTGELFF
NA TRBJ1-1 TRBV20-1 CSASDPFGDTEAFF